This record looks at one TCR beta chain sequence and its context. Amplified TCR beta CDR3 regions derived from RNA transcripts. In the first-round RT-PCR of the TCR CDR3, the HTBI primer set was used. TCRdb redid the calling of the multiplex PCR reads with MiXCR, one entry per CDR3 protein. The sample lists 400,000 to 600,000 distinct CDR3 sequences; roughly 20% were seen once. This specimen belongs to a study of T cells in Graves' hyperthyroidism and ophthalmopathy. Study context: The initial diagnosis was the point when peripheral blood was collected, ahead of any treatment.

Germline V gives CDR1 GTSNPN, CDR2 SVGIG (reference sequence). V lost 4 bases to trimming and J lost 5 bases; unmatched junction nucleotides: 6. The CDR3 runs to 13 residues. Over 18 months, lack of ophthalmopathy progression marked Graves' hyperthyroidism as stable. The authors obtained PBMCs from 10 ml of fresh peripheral blood. The J gene is TRBJ2-7, the V gene TRBV30, with TRBD1 matching over 9 bases. This receptor was taken from a man between 18 and 29 years old with Graves' hyperthyroidism. The sequencing input was blood. In DNA form, the CDR3 reads TGTGCCTGGAACCGGGACAGGGCCCACGAGCAGTACTTC. It specifies CAWNRDRAHEQYF.